This T cell receptor (beta chain) was sequenced in a study of identical twins. The authors used template switching to add a universal primer site and gave cDNA unique molecular identifiers. TCRdb fed the 5' RACE reads into MiXCR, producing one record per CDR3 protein. The profile covers some 1,700,000 distinct CDR3 sequences, with around a third appearing a single time and 0.27% taken by the ten largest. The sequenced sample consisted of cord blood. This TCR derives from a newborn girl in good health.

CDR3 sequence reads: CASSLARFTGELFF. The CDR3 DNA follows: TGCGCCAGCAGCTTGGCCAGGTTCACCGGGGAGCTGTTTTTT. This chain connects TRBV5-1 to TRBJ2-2; D gene ambiguous. The CDR3 has 14 residues. V lost 0 bases to trimming and J lost 4 bases, with 7 bases between them. Germline V lookup: CDR1 SGHRS, CDR2 YFSETQ.